This T cell receptor beta chain was recovered during a study of blood T cell repertoires in COVID-19 (TCRdb year 2020). Broadly, across the study: The collaborator samples originated in the United States, Italy and Spain and spanned the acute and convalescent phases of COVID-19. Nearly every sample came with metadata listing a de-identified subject ID, COVID-19 status, age in years and sex. The samples were drawn from two sources: the first 160 participants of the ongoing ImmuneRACE study, and fewer than 1,500 subjects contributed by 6 global collaborators. Where available, HLA class I and class II types were obtained from metadata supplied by the sample provider rather than from assay-based typing. The repertoires were made available in a free public database intended to serve as a resource for research on the immune response to SARS-CoV-2. The dataset comprised deeply sampled blood TCRbeta repertoires from subjects exposed to, actively infected with, or recovered from COVID-19. The material from the prospective study consisted of cDNA or gDNA derived from T cells, B-cell-depleted T cells, or PBMCs. General study outcomes and caveats: The quantity of clinical and demographic metadata differed by source and by participant and was supplied without curation.

Collaborating institutions collected whole blood in K2EDTA tubes following their own protocols. For TCRbeta analysis, collaborator samples were shipped as frozen whole blood, as isolated PBMCs, or as DNA extracted from either sample type. To note about this clone: Its antigen is still unknown. No much larger clone exists at a distance of one base, and base qualities are not known.

The CDR3 numbers 13 residues from cysteine through phenylalanine. Solely the CDR3 DNA is kept, with 39 bases framed from the first base. V lost 7 bases and J lost 6 bases, and the count of bases not matched to a germline gene is 8. TCRbeta CDR3 regions were amplified from genomic DNA by means of the immunoSEQ Assay, a bias-controlled multiplex PCR. For the original study's pipeline: The number of nucleated cells in each sample was estimated by amplification of reference gene primers within the assay. To quantify the absolute abundance of each unique TCRbeta CDR3 rearrangement, sequence reads were collapsed and filtered. For each sample, productive Simpson clonality was calculated as the square root of Simpson's diversity index across productive rearrangements. Here the immuneACCESS table is served through TCRdb, limited to in-frame sequences with V and J called. Missing clones are a known gap in these copies; in checked studies unresolved V genes cover under half, and the rest lacks a known reason. That table is the source of V, J and clone size, and D and trimming were worked out from the DNA. The sample records 300,000 to 450,000 clones, over 65% of which are singletons. Together, the top ten hold more than 0.95% of the sample.

The sequence joins TRBV12-3 or TRBV12-4 to TRBJ1-2; TRBD1 fits 7 bases in the junction. Sequencing was done on a sample of peripheral blood. The sequence was obtained from a human donor with acute or convalescent COVID-19. The donor label of this sample is uncertain. The bases are TGTGCCAGCACCGCACAGGGGTCCCATGGCTACACCTTC. This is translated as CASTAQGSHGYTF.